This is a list of T cell receptor beta chains from one sample in a study of human CD8 memory T cell subsets. Reprocessing the 5' RACE reads, TCRdb reports a single entry for every CDR3 protein and omits DNA. Its table lists more than 10,000 distinct CDR3 sequences. Sequenced material: CD8+ T cells from PBMCs. These receptors were collected from a human donor in good health. CDR3s include the opening cysteine and the closing phenylalanine or tryptophan. Size values are once, few and many counts, or a class for expanded clones, and some rows have none.

v_gene	j_gene	abundance	CDR3aa
TRBV10-3	TRBJ2-7	-	CAISELAPPRYEQYF
TRBV6-2/TRBV6-3	TRBJ2-1	-	CASSSSTYNEQFF
TRBV5-6	TRBJ2-5	-	CASSLGLQRNQETQYF
TRBV11-2	TRBJ2-3	-	CASSYRAADTQYF
TRBV4-1	TRBJ1-1	medium-sized	CASSQTTSVLTEAFF
TRBV6-6	TRBJ2-7	-	CASSPQGVYEQYF
TRBV14	TRBJ2-5	-	CASSQDFSETQYF
TRBV9	TRBJ1-2	-	CASSSSTDGYGYTF
TRBV5-5	TRBJ1-6	-	CASSLGAVVGSPLHF
TRBV7-3	TRBJ2-7	-	CASSLAGGSSEQYF
TRBV10-3	TRBJ2-1	medium-sized	CAISESTDPDRIYNEQFF
TRBV28	TRBJ2-1	-	CASSPLPASGAYNEQFF
TRBV20-1	TRBJ2-1	large	CSARDMRLAGGIYNEQFF
TRBV4-1	TRBJ1-1	-	CASSQHQTGGTEAFF
TRBV3-1	TRBJ2-7	-	CASSRMAGDSYEQYF
TRBV28	TRBJ1-1	-	CASADRGLTEAFF
TRBV27	TRBJ1-4	-	CAGHCRVLIKLFF
TRBV5-8	TRBJ2-1	-	CASSLDQIYNEQFF
TRBV28	TRBJ1-2	large	CASCRDQFYGYTF
TRBV5-6	TRBJ2-7	-	CASSLFGSSYEQYF
TRBV7-9	TRBJ2-5	medium-sized	CASSLNVQETQYF